A single sample gave rise to the 17 T cell receptor beta chains below, sequenced in a study of blood T cell repertoires in COVID-19 (dated by TCRdb to about 2020). Receptor libraries were prepared by the immunoSEQ multiplex PCR assay. The source is immuneACCESS, and TCRdb retained only in-frame sequences with V and J called. Part of the clones is not carried over; for the studies checked, unresolved V genes explain less than half of this, and the remainder is unexplained. The sample contains more than 45,000 clones, under 85% of them found a single time. The top ten clones comprise roughly a sixth of the sample. Sequences were obtained from peripheral blood. The receptor set was obtained from a man in his forties with acute or convalescent COVID-19.

The rearrangement joins TRBV7-2 to TRBJ2-1; TRBD2 is a possible D gene (5 bases). From germline, CDR1 is SGHTA and CDR2 FQGNSA. V was pared by 5 bases and J by 0 bases, with 20 bases between. CDR3 length: 18 residues. The CDR3 spells CASSPFLLVSLSYNEQFF. The CDR3 DNA reads as TGTGCCAGCAGCCCTTTTCTACTAGTTTCCCTCTCCTACAATGAGCAGTTCTTC. Together with reference TRBV7-2 and TRBJ2-1, the CDR3 gives the full variable domain: GAGVSQSPSNKVTEKGKDVELRCDPISGHTALYWYRQSLGQGLEFLIYFQGNSAPDKSGLPSDRFSAERTGGSVSTLTIQRTQQEDSAVYLCASSPFLLVSLSYNEQFFGPGTRLTVL.

V is TRBV15 and J is TRBJ2-6; D not resolved. The germline V gene has CDR1 LNHNV and CDR2 YYDKDF (reference sequence). This CDR3 region has 15 residues. Trimming took 1 base from V and 2 from J, leaving 6 bases between them. The CDR3 DNA reads TGTGCCACCAGCAGAGCAGGAACTGGGGCCAACGTCCTGACTTTC. Its protein is CATSRAGTGANVLTF.

This clone was recorded a few times. This chain uses TRBV6-5 with TRBJ1-3; D ambiguous. The CDR3 totals 15 residues. Germline V gene lookup returns CDR1 MNHEY and CDR2 SVGAGI. Trimming left V 8 bases short and J 1 base short, with 15 bases between. In DNA form, the CDR3 reads TGTGCCAGCTCCCGCGCGCGGCAGTCTGGAAACACCATATATTTT. Protein: CASSRARQSGNTIYF.

The genes are TRBV10-3 and TRBJ2-5; D might be TRBD2 (6 bases). V lost 11 bases and J lost 5, with 21 bases in between. The CDR3 runs to 14 residues. CDR1 is ENHRY, CDR2 SYGVKD, per germline. The DNA of the CDR3 is TGTGCCCAACCCGACGGGGGTTGGGGGGAGACCCAGTACTTC. Translation gives CAQPDGGWGETQYF.

The chain recombines TRBV4-2 with TRBJ2-5; tentative D call: TRBD2 (6 bases). The CDR3 has 13 amino acids. Per the germline V gene, CDR1 is LGHNA and CDR2 is YNFKEQ. The V end lost 7 bases, the J end lost 5 bases, and 14 bases lay between the germline ends. Written as DNA, the CDR3 is TGTGCCAGCAAGACTAGTGACGAGGAGACCCAGTACTTC. As protein: CASKTSDEETQYF.

The CDR3 bases are TGTGCCAGCAGCAAGGGACAGAGCAATCAGCCCCAGCATTTT. This translates into CASSKGQSNQPQHF. This rearrangement joins TRBV4-2 to TRBJ1-5; 7 bases map to TRBD1. Germline CDR1 is LGHNA and CDR2 is YNFKEQ. This CDR3 has 14 residues. With 5 bases clipped from V and 1 base from J, the junction kept 2 bases outside the gene matches.

This clone was seen just once. The gene calls are TRBV15 and TRBJ2-2; possibly TRBD2 for D (5 bases). The CDR3 covers 15 residues. Germline V CDR1 and CDR2: LNHNV, YYDKDF (reference sequence). V lost 1 base to trimming and J lost 5 bases, with 11 bases between them. The CDR3 spells CATSRGGSETGELFF. As DNA, the CDR3 is TGTGCCACCAGCAGAGGTGGTAGCGAGACCGGGGAGCTGTTTTTT.

The chain employs TRBV19 and TRBJ2-1; 9 bases line up with TRBD2. The CDR3 length is 15 residues. Trimming cost V 6 bases and J 4 bases; bases outside gene matches: 7. Germline V gives CDR1 LNHDA, CDR2 SQIVND (reference sequence). The CDR3 sequence is CASRASGTRYNEQFF. The CDR3 bases are TGTGCCAGTAGAGCTAGCGGGACCCGGTACAATGAGCAGTTCTTC. Based on the CDR3 plus reference TRBV19 and TRBJ2-1, the full variable domain is DGGITQSPKYLFRKEGQNVTLSCEQNLNHDAMYWYRQDPGQGLRLIYYSQIVNDFQKGDIAEGYSVSREKKESFPLTVTSAQKNPTAFYLCASRASGTRYNEQFFGPGTRLTVL.

This clone has just a few counts. The chain is built from TRBV15 and TRBJ2-1, with 7 nucleotides matching TRBD1. J gave up 2 bases and V 5 bases, and 9 bases lay outside the gene matches. The CDR3 contains 16 residues. The V gene's germline CDR1 is LNHNV and CDR2 YYDKDF (reference sequence). The CDR3 sequence is CATSRSRDRAYNEQFF. CDR3 DNA: TGTGCCACCAGCCGCTCCCGAGACAGGGCCTACAATGAGCAGTTCTTC.

The J gene is TRBJ2-3, the V gene TRBV7-8; 7 nucleotides align to TRBD2. The V gene's germline CDR1 is SGHVS and CDR2 FQNEAQ. V shed 1 base, J shed 0 bases, and the junction held 1 base outside the gene matches. This CDR3 comprises 15 residues. The CDR3 here is CASSLVGGSTDTQYF. CDR3 DNA: TGTGCCAGCAGCTTAGTGGGGGGGAGCACAGATACGCAGTATTTT.

This chain links TRBV30 with TRBJ1-3; no definite D call. This CDR3 is built from 16 residues. Per the germline V gene, CDR1 is GTSNPN and CDR2 is SVGIG (reference sequence). V was shortened by 3 bases and J by 0 bases, with 15 bases between the two germline ends. CDR3 coding DNA: TGTGCCTGGAGACCTAAGTCTTCCTCCTCTGGAAACACCATATATTTT. Its protein is CAWRPKSSSSGNTIYF.

The rearrangement links TRBV5-1 to TRBJ1-3; D perhaps matches TRBD1 (6 bases). With 3 bases removed from V and 4 bases from J, the gap between germline ends came to 14 bases. Per the germline V gene, CDR1 is SGHRS and CDR2 is YFSETQ. There are 15 residues in the CDR3. DNA of the CDR3: TGCGCCAGCAGCTCACAGGGAGTGAAGGGAAACACCATATATTTT. Protein product: CASSSQGVKGNTIYF.

The table lists this clone with a count of one. The chain links TRBV11-2 to TRBJ2-7; D call uncertain. The CDR3 has 13 amino acids. Germline V gene lookup returns CDR1 SGHAT and CDR2 FQNNGV. V lost 1 base and J lost 1, with 5 bases in between. The DNA of the CDR3 is TGTGCCAGCAGCTTAGGCAGTTCCTACGAGCAGTACGTC. Amino acid sequence: CASSLGSSYEQYV.

This sequence joins TRBV6-5 and TRBJ2-1; 8 nucleotides line up with TRBD1. V lost 0 bases, J lost 12 bases, and 7 bases stayed unmatched. Germline CDR1 MNHEY, CDR2 SVGAGI. This CDR3 has 14 amino acids. The CDR3: CASSYSNQGALQFF. CDR3 DNA sequence: TGTGCCAGCAGTTACTCGAACCAGGGGGCCTTGCAGTTCTTC.

This chain uses TRBV9 with TRBJ2-3, with a possible D match to TRBD2 (5 bases). Germline CDR1 and CDR2: SGDLS and YYNGEE. Trimming shortened V by 3 bases and J by 5 bases, and 19 bases separated the two germline ends. This CDR3 is built from 16 residues. The CDR3 region has the DNA TGTGCCAGCAGCGCAAATACGGGATCCCTGGGAGATACGCAGTATTTT. Translated: CASSANTGSLGDTQYF.

The chain combines TRBV13 with TRBJ1-1; no definite D call. Trimming removed 3 bases from V and 5 bases from J, with 7 bases in between. The CDR3 is 12 amino acids. CDR1 is PRHDT, CDR2 FYEKMQ, per germline (reference sequence). CDR3 loop: CASSFRYTEAFF. The CDR3 DNA is TGTGCCAGCAGCTTCAGGTATACTGAAGCTTTCTTT.

This CDR3 is CASSLDGSRVTEAFF. Written as DNA, the CDR3 is TGTGCCAGCAGCTTAGATGGGTCGCGGGTCACTGAAGCTTTCTTT. The J gene is TRBJ1-1, the V gene TRBV11-2; D gene unclear. V lost 0 bases, J lost 4 bases, and 12 bases lay in between. The CDR3 spans 15 residues. Looked up from germline, CDR1 is SGHAT and CDR2 is FQNNGV.